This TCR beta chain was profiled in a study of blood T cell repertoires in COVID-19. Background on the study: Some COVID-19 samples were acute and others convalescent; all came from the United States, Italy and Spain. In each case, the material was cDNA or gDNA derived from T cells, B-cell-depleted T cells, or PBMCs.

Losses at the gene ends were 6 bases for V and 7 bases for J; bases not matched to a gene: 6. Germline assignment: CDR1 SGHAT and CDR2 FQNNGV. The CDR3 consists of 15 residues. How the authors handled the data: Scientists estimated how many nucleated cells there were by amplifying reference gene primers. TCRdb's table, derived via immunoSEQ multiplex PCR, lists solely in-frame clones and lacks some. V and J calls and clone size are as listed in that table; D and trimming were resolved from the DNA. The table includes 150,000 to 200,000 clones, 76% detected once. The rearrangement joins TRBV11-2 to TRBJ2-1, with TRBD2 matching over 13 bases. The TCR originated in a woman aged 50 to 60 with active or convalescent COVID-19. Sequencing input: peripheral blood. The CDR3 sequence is CASSSGTSGMNEQFF. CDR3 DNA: TGTGCCAGCAGTTCCGGGACTAGCGGGATGAATGAGCAGTTCTTC.